The next 10 T cell receptor beta chains were all read from a single sample in a study of T cells in localized non-small cell lung cancer. Generated by immunoSEQ multiplex PCR, the TCRdb table keeps only in-frame clones and is missing some. The data show a few thousand clones, with roughly 25% seen just once and about a sixth held by the top ten. Sequences were derived from lung tumor tissue, sampled before any cancer treatment. The source of these receptors is a male donor at least 60 years old with stage I lung adenocarcinoma.

CDR3 sequence (DNA): TGTGCCAGCAGTTACATCCGGGACAGGAACAATGAGCAGTTCTTC. It yields the protein CASSYIRDRNNEQFF. This chain connects TRBV6-8 to TRBJ2-1; 8 nucleotides line up with TRBD1. The CDR3 loop spans 15 amino acids. V dropped 2 bases and J dropped 5; count of bases not matched to a gene: 5. CDR1 MNHGY and CDR2 SAAAGT come from the germline V gene.

The chain recombines TRBV11-3 with TRBJ2-7, with 10 bases that match TRBD2. The germline CDR1 and CDR2 sequences are SGHNT and YENEEA. The CDR3 covers 17 residues. V lost 3 bases, J lost 0 bases, and 8 bases stayed unmatched. CDR3 sequence (DNA): TGTGCCAGCAGCTTTGGTGGACTAGCGGAATACTCCTACGAGCAGTACTTC. It encodes CASSFGGLAEYSYEQYF.

The chain links TRBV19 to TRBJ1-1, with 7 bases matching TRBD1. J gave up 3 bases and V 7 bases, and 17 bases lay outside the gene matches. CDR1 LNHDA and CDR2 SQIVND come from the germline V gene (reference sequence). The CDR3 is 17 residues long. The CDR3 protein is CASTRGAGGPPYTEAFF. As DNA, the CDR3 is TGTGCCAGTACCCGAGGGGCAGGGGGGCCCCCGTACACTGAAGCTTTCTTT. The variable domain in full, completed from reference TRBV19 and TRBJ1-1, reads DGGITQSPKYLFRKEGQNVTLSCEQNLNHDAMYWYRQDPGQGLRLIYYSQIVNDFQKGDIAEGYSVSREKKESFPLTVTSAQKNPTAFYLCASTRGAGGPPYTEAFFGQGTRLTVV.

This chain uses TRBV11-3 with TRBJ2-2; 7 nucleotides match TRBD1. There are 14 residues in the CDR3. Germline CDR1 SGHNT, CDR2 YENEEA. V lost 3 bases, J lost 4 bases, and 2 bases stayed unmatched. Written as DNA, the CDR3 is TGTGCCAGCAGCTTGGGACAGCGCACCGGGGAGCTGTTTTTT. Translation gives CASSLGQRTGELFF.

This clone was counted a few times. V usage is TRBV6-8 and J usage is TRBJ2-3; D remains ambiguous. In germline, CDR1 is MNHGY, CDR2 SAAAGT. The CDR3 totals 14 residues. The V end was cut by 0 bases, the J end by 0 bases, with 4 bases between. CDR3 DNA sequence: TGTGCCAGCAGTTACTCCCACAGCACAGATACGCAGTATTTT. Amino acids: CASSYSHSTDTQYF.

This rearrangement joins TRBV11-3 to TRBJ2-7; 12 bases agree with TRBD2. Germline loops: CDR1 SGHNT, CDR2 YENEEA. CDR3 size: 16 residues. J was trimmed by 5 bases and V by 2 bases; bases with no gene match: 7. CDR3 amino acids: CASSLLAGGQGDEQYF. In nucleotides, the CDR3 is TGTGCCAGCAGCTTACTAGCGGGGGGGCAGGGAGACGAGCAGTACTTC.

This clone has more than one count but fewer than ten. The J gene is TRBJ1-1, the V gene TRBV9, with 8 positions matching TRBD1. Losses at the gene ends were 4 bases for V and 0 bases for J; bases not matched to a gene: 5. Germline lookup yields CDR1 SGDLS and CDR2 YYNGEE. CDR3 length: 15 residues. Here the CDR3 reads CASSLQGGVNTEAFF. In DNA form, the CDR3 reads TGTGCCAGCAGCCTACAGGGGGGTGTGAACACTGAAGCTTTCTTT.

In its sample, this clone was seen a few times. The chain uses TRBV19 and TRBJ1-2; 9 bases match TRBD1. CDR3 length: 16 amino acids. With V trimmed by 6 bases and J by 2 bases, 10 bases remained unmatched. Per the germline V gene, CDR1 is LNHDA and CDR2 is SQIVND (reference sequence). The CDR3 DNA reads as TGTGCCAGTAGAAGGACAGGGGATCGAGTAAACTATGGCTACACCTTC. It translates to CASRRTGDRVNYGYTF.

This clone is medium-sized (0.01 to 0.1%) in the sample. The chain links TRBV6-1 to TRBJ1-1; D is uncertain. Trimming cost V 4 bases and J 5 bases, with 14 bases left between them. Germline V lookup: CDR1 MNHNS, CDR2 SASEGT. The CDR3 runs to 14 residues. The CDR3 coding sequence is TGTGCCAGCAGTGGAGCCGGAGAAGGGACTGAAGCTTTCTTT. This gives the protein CASSGAGEGTEAFF.

The sample holds a few counts of this clone. V is TRBV14 and J is TRBJ2-3, with TRBD1 matching over 8 bases. The V and J ends lost 2 bases and 4 bases, in that order; junction bases with no gene match: 2. Germline V CDR1 and CDR2: SGHDN, FVKESK. The CDR3 length is 14 residues. The CDR3 protein is CASSQLQGADTQYF. The CDR3 DNA reads as TGTGCCAGCAGCCAACTACAGGGGGCAGATACGCAGTATTTT.